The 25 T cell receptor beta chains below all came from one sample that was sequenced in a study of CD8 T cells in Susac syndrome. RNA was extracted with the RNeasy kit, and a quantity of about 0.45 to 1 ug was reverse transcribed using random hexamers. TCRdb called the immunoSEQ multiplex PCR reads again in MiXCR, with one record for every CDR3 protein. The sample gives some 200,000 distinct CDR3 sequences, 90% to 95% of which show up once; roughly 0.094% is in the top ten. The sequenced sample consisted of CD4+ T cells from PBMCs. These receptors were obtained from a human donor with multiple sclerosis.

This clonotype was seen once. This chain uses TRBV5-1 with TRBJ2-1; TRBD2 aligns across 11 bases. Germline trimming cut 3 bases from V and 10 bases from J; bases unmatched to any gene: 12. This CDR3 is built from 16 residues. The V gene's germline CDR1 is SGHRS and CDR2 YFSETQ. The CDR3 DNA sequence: TGCGCCAGCAGCTCAACATCCGGGACTAGCGGATTAGAGCAGTTCTTC. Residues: CASSSTSGTSGLEQFF.

The CDR3 protein is CASSGTGRDTGELFF. The CDR3 DNA sequence: TGTGCCAGCAGCGGTACGGGAAGGGACACCGGGGAGCTGTTTTTT. V gene TRBV9 combines with J gene TRBJ2-2; tentative D call: TRBD2 (5 bases). CDR1 SGDLS and CDR2 YYNGEE come from the germline V gene. The CDR3 contains 15 residues. The V and J ends lost 3 bases and 3 bases respectively, with 12 bases between them. Combining the CDR3 with reference TRBV9 and TRBJ2-2 gives the whole variable domain DSGVTQTPKHLITATGQRVTLRCSPRSGDLSVYWYQQSLDQGLQFLIQYYNGEERAKGNILERFSAQQFPDLHSELNLSSLELGDSALYFCASSGTGRDTGELFFGEGSRLTVL.

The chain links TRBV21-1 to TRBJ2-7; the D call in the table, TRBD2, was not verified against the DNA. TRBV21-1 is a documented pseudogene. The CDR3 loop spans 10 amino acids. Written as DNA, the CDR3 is TGTGCCAGCTTTTCAGTCCAGCAGTACTTC. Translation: CASFSVQQYF.

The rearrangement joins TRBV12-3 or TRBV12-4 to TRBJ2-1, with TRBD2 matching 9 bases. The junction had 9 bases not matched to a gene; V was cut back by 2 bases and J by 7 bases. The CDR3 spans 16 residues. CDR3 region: CASSLSAGGRKNEQFF. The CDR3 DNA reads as TGTGCCAGCAGTTTATCAGCGGGAGGACGTAAAAATGAGCAGTTCTTC.

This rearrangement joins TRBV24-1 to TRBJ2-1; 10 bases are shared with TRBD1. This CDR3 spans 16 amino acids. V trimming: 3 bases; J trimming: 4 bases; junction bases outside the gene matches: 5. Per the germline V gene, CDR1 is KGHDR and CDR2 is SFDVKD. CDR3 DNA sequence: TGTGCCACCAGTGATAGGGGGGACAGGGGATACAATGAGCAGTTCTTC. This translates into CATSDRGDRGYNEQFF.

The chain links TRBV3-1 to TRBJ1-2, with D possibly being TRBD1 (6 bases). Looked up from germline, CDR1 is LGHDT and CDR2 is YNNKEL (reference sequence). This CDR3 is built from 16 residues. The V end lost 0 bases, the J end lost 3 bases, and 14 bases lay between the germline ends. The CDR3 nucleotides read TGTGCCAGCAGCCAAGATTTTGGGGGGCATGACTATGGCTACACCTTC. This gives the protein CASSQDFGGHDYGYTF.

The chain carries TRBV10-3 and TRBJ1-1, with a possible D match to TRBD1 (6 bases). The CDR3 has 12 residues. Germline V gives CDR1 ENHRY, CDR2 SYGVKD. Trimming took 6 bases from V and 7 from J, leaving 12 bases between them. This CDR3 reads CAIRGSGDEAFF. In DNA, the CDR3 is TGTGCCATCAGGGGGTCAGGGGATGAAGCTTTCTTT.

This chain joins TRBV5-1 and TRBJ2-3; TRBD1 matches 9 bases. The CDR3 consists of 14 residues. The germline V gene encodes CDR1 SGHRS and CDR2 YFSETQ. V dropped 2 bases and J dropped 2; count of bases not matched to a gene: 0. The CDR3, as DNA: TGCGCCAGCAGCTTACAGGGGGCCACAGATACGCAGTATTTT. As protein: CASSLQGATDTQYF. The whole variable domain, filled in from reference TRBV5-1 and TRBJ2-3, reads KAGVTQTPRYLIKTRGQQVTLSCSPISGHRSVSWYQQTPGQGLQFLFEYFSETQRNKGNFPGRFSGRQFSNSRSEMNVSTLELGDSALYLCASSLQGATDTQYFGPGTRLTVL.

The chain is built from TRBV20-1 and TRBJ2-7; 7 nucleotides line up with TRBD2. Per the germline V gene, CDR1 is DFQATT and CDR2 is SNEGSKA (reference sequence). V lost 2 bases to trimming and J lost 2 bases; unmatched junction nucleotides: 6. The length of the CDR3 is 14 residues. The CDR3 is CSARKRGFPYEQYF. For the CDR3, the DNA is TGCAGTGCTAGAAAGCGGGGTTTTCCCTACGAGCAGTACTTC.

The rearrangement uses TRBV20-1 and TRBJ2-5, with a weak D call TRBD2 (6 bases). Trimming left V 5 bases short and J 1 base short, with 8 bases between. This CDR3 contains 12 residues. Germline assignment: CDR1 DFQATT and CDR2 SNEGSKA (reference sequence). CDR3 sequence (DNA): TGCAGTGCTCAACTAGCCCAAGAGACCCAGTACTTC. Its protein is CSAQLAQETQYF.

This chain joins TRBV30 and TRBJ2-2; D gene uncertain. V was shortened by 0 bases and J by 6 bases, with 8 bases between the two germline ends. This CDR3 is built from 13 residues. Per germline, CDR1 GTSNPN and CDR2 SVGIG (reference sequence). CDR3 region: CAWSVQIPGELFF. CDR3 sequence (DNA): TGTGCCTGGAGTGTACAGATACCCGGGGAGCTGTTTTTT.

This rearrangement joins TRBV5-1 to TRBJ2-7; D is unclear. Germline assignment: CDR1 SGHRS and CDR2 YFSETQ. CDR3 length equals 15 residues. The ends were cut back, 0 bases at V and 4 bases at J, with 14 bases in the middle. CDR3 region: CASSLGAGGLYEQYF. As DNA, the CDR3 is TGCGCCAGCAGCTTGGGGGCTGGTGGATTATACGAGCAGTACTTC.

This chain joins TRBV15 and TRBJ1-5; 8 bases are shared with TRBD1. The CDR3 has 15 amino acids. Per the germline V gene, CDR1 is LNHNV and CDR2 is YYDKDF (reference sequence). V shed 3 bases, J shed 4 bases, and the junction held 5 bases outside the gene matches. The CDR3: CATSRATGGNQPQHF. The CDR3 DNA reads TGTGCCACCAGCAGGGCCACAGGGGGGAATCAGCCCCAGCATTTT.

CDR3 sequence: CASSPGQGTYNEQFF. CDR3 bases: TGCGCCAGCAGCCCGGGACAGGGGACCTACAATGAGCAGTTCTTC. The rearrangement links TRBV5-1 to TRBJ2-1; 10 bases line up with TRBD1. CDR1 and CDR2 from the germline V gene are SGHRS and YFSETQ. The CDR3 has 15 amino acids. V gave up 4 bases and J gave up 2 bases; unmatched junction bases: 3.

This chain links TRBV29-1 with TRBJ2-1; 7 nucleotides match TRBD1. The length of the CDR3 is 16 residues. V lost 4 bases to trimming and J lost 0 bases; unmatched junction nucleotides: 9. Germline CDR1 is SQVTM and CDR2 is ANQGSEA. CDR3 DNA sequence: TGCAGCGTTGGTAGGGGGCGCGTCGGCTCCTACAATGAGCAGTTCTTC. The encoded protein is CSVGRGRVGSYNEQFF.

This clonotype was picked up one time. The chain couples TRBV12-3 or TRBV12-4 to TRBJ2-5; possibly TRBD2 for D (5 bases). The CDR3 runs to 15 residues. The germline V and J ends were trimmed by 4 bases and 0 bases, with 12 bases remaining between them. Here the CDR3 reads CASSWAREYQETQYF. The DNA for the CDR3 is TGTGCCAGCAGTTGGGCGAGGGAGTACCAAGAGACCCAGTACTTC.

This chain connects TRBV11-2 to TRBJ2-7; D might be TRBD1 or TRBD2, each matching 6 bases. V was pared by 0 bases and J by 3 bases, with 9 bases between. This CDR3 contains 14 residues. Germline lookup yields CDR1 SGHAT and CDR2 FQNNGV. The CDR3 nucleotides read TGTGCCAGCAGCTTAGATGGGGGGCTCTACGAGCAGTACTTC. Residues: CASSLDGGLYEQYF.

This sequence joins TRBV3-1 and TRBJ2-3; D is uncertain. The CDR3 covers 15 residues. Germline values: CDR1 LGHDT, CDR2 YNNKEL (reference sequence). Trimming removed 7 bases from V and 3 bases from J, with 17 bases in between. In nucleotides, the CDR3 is TGTGCCAGCACCCCCTCGACACGAGGAACAGATACGCAGTATTTT. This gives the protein CASTPSTRGTDTQYF.

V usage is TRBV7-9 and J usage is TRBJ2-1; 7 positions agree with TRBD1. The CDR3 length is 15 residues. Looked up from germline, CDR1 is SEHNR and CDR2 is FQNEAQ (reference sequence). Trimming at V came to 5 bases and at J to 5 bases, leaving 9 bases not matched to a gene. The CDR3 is CASSRDSLYDNEQFF. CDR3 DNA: TGTGCCAGCAGCCGGGACAGTCTGTATGACAATGAGCAGTTCTTC.

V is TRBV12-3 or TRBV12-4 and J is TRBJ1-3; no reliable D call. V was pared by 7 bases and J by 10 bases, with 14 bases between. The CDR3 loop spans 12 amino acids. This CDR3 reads CASTHTEGTIYF. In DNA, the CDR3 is TGTGCCAGCACCCACACGGAGGGAACCATATATTTT.

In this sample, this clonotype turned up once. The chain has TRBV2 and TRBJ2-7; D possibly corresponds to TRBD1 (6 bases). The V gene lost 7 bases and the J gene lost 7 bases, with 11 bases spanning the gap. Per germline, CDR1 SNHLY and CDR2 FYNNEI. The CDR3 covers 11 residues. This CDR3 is CASNLDREQYF. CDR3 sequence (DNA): TGTGCCAGCAACCTGGACAGAGAGCAGTACTTC.

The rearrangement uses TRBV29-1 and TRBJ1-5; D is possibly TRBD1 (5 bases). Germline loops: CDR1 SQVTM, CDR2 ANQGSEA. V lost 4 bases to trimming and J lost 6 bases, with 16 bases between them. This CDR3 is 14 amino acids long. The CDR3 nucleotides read TGCAGCGTTGGGGAACTGGGGGGGAGTCAGCCCCAGCATTTT. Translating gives CSVGELGGSQPQHF.

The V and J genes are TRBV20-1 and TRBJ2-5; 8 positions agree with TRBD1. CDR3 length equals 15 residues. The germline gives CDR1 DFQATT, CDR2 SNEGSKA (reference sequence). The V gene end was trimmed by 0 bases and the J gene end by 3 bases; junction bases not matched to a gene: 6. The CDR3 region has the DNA TGCAGTGCTAGAGATCCACCAGGGGGCAAAGAGACCCAGTACTTC. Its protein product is CSARDPPGGKETQYF.

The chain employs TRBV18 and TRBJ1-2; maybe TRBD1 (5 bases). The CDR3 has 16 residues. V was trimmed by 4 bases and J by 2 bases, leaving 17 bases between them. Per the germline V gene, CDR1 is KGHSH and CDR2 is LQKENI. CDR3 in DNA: TGTGCCAGCTCACTCTCTCCTCGGGGCCCAAACTATGGCTACACCTTC. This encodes CASSLSPRGPNYGYTF.

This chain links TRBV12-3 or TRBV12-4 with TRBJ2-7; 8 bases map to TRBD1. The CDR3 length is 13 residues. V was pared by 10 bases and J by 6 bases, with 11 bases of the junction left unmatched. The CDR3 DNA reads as TGTGCCACTTCCAGGGGGCAAGGAGGCGAGCAGTACTTC. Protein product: CATSRGQGGEQYF.